These T cell receptor beta chains were read from a single sample in a study of vaccination effects on CD4 cells after COVID-19. Sequenced by immunoSEQ multiplex PCR; TCRdb stores in-frame clones only, minus some. The sample carries about 69,000 clones, roughly three quarters recorded once. No cognate antigen is known for these TCRs. Sample: CD4+ T cells from PBMCs cultured with HCoV-OC43 spike peptides, taken after COVID-19 vaccination. The receptors stem from a human donor who received a COVID-19 vaccine. CDR3s include the opening cysteine and the closing phenylalanine or tryptophan. D genes are given only for firm matches. Clone size is stated in some rows and not others, as once, few, many or a class when expanded.

>-|once|TRBJ2-1|TRBV15
TGTGCCACCAGCAGAGCTGGGGGCGGGGGCAATGAGCAGTTCTTC
CATSRAGGGGNEQFF
>-|-|TRBJ2-2|TRBV5-1
TGCGCCAGCAGCCCGAAGGTCTGGAAAACGAACACCGGGGAGCTGTTTTTT
CASSPKVWKTNTGELFF
>-|-|TRBJ1-5|TRBV5-4
TGTGCCAGCAGCTTGGGTATTCGTCAGCCCCAGCATTTT
CASSLGIRQPQHF
>-|-|TRBJ1-1|TRBV7-2
TGTGCCAGCAGCTTAGAGGGGACCCCCTGTGAAGCTTTCTTT
CASSLEGTPCEAFF
>-|-|TRBJ1-5|TRBV6-5
TGTGCCAGCAGAAGGGAGAATAGCAATCAGCCCCAGCATTTT
CASRRENSNQPQHF
>TRBD1|-|TRBJ1-4|TRBV5-1
TGCGCCAGCAGCTTGGGACAGGGCGAAAAACTGTTTTTT
CASSLGQGEKLFF
>TRBD1|-|TRBJ1-5|TRBV19
TGTGCCAGTAGTATAGTAGGGGGCCGGCAGCCCCAGCATTTT
CASSIVGGRQPQHF
>-|-|TRBJ2-2|TRBV5-1
TGCGCCAGCAGCTTGCTCCAGGGCACCGGGGAGCTGTTTTTT
CASSLLQGTGELFF
>-|-|TRBJ1-5|TRBV6-5
TGTGCCGCGGGGAGTCGGCCCCAGCATTTT
CAAGSRPQHF
>-|few|TRBJ1-2|TRBV7-2
TGTGCCAGCAGCTTATCGGGACTGAACTATGGCTACACCTTC
CASSLSGLNYGYTF
>-|-|TRBJ2-5|TRBV6-5
TGTGCCAGCAGGGTTTTAGGAGAGACCCAGTACTTC
CASRVLGETQYF
>-|-|TRBJ1-1|TRBV2
TGTGCCAGCAGTGAACTAGGACAGAGGAACACTGAAGCTTTCTTT
CASSELGQRNTEAFF
>TRBD2|-|TRBJ2-5|TRBV2
TGTGCCAGCACCGGGACTAACCGACAAGAGACCCAGTACTTC
CASTGTNRQETQYF
>-|-|TRBJ2-2|TRBV19
TGTGCCAGTTACCACCCTTCAGGGTACACCGGGGAGCTGTTTTTT
CASYHPSGYTGELFF
>-|-|TRBJ2-2|TRBV19
TGTGCCAGTAGTAAACCCCCTCAGGGTATGAACACCGGGGAGCTGTTTTTT
CASSKPPQGMNTGELFF
>-|-|TRBJ2-2|TRBV7-2
TGTGCCAGCAGCTGGGGGGGCCCGGAGGAGCTGTTTTTT
CASSWGGPEELFF
>TRBD1|-|TRBJ1-1|TRBV2
TGTGCCAGCAGTGTATCAGGGGGTTTGAACACTGAAGCTTTCTTT
CASSVSGGLNTEAFF
>TRBD1|-|TRBJ2-2|TRBV24-1
TGTGCCACCAGAGGGACAGGTCAAACCGGGGAGCTGTTTTTT
CATRGTGQTGELFF
>TRBD1|-|TRBJ1-1|TRBV6-5
TGTGCCAGCAGCGTACAGGGGGCGCGAGTCACTGAAGCTTTCTTT
CASSVQGARVTEAFF
>-|-|TRBJ1-6|TRBV4-1
TGCGCCAGCAGCCAAGTTCGAGTTAATTCACCCCTCCACTTT
CASSQVRVNSPLHF
>-|-|TRBJ1-2|TRBV19
TGTGCCAGTAAGCTCGAGTCCGTCACCTATGGCTACACCTTC
CASKLESVTYGYTF
>-|-|TRBJ1-2|TRBV6-1
TGTGCCAGCAGTGGGTGGGGGGGTTCGATACGCCCCGACTATGGCTACACCTTC
CASSGWGGSIRPDYGYTF
>-|-|TRBJ2-5|TRBV7-9
TGTGCCAGCAGCCCCAGACGGCGAGAGACCCAGTACTTC
CASSPRRRETQYF
>TRBD2|-|TRBJ2-1|TRBV11-1
TGTGCCAGCAGCCCGCGACTAGCGGTTGGGGAGCAGTTCTTC
CASSPRLAVGEQFF
>TRBD2|-|TRBJ2-3|TRBV2
TGTGCCAGCAGCCTTGCGGTTTTGCGGGGGAGCACAGATACGCAGTATTTT
CASSLAVLRGSTDTQYF
>-|-|TRBJ2-1|TRBV28
TGTGCCAGCAGTTCCCGGACAAGCAGCTCCTACAATGAGCAGTTCTTC
CASSSRTSSSYNEQFF
>-|few|TRBJ1-5|TRBV16
TGTGCCAGCAGCCAATCAAGGGGGAATCAGCCCCAGCATTTT
CASSQSRGNQPQHF
>-|-|TRBJ1-6|TRBV6-4
TGTGCCAGCAGTCCGGGGGGCTATAATTCACCCCTCCACTTT
CASSPGGYNSPLHF
>TRBD1|once|TRBJ1-5|TRBV19
TGTGCCAGTAGTATGGAAGGGGGCGCGTTCCAGCCCCAGCATTTT
CASSMEGGAFQPQHF
>-|few|TRBJ1-2|TRBV30
TGTGCCTGGAGTTTAACTCACCTAGCTGGCTACACCTTC
CAWSLTHLAGYTF
>-|-|TRBJ2-4|TRBV7-2
TGTGCCAGCAGCTCGCATCCCCCTTGGACACAAAACATTCAGTACTTC
CASSSHPPWTQNIQYF
>-|-|TRBJ1-6|TRBV2
TGTGCCAGCAGTACAAGTAATTCACCCCTCCACTTT
CASSTSNSPLHF
>TRBD2|few|TRBJ2-2|TRBV4-2
TGTGCCAGCAGCCAAGGACTAGCGGGGGTCGCGTACACCGGGGAGCTGTTTTTT
CASSQGLAGVAYTGELFF
>TRBD1|-|TRBJ1-4|TRBV2
TGTGCCAGCAGCGGACAGGGACGAGGTGAAAAACTGTTTTTT
CASSGQGRGEKLFF
>-|-|TRBJ1-2|TRBV11-3
TGTGCCAGCATATCGCGCCAGGGGCGGTGGCGCTATGGCTACACCTTC
CASISRQGRWRYGYTF
>TRBD1|-|TRBJ1-2|TRBV19
TGTGCCAGTAGCCCCGGACAGGGAATAGGATTCTATGGCTACACCTTC
CASSPGQGIGFYGYTF
>TRBD1|-|TRBJ1-1|TRBV7-2
TGTGCCAGCAGCTTAAGGGCAGGGGGCTTTGAAGCTTTCTTT
CASSLRAGGFEAFF
>-|-|TRBJ2-3|TRBV6-5
TGTGCCAGCAGTTACAGCAGGGCCGCGGCGGCGCAGTATTTT
CASSYSRAAAAQYF
>TRBD1|-|TRBJ1-2|TRBV9
TGTGCCAGCAGCCCCAGACAGGGTGGCTACACCTTC
CASSPRQGGYTF
>-|few|TRBJ1-3|TRBV30
TGTGCCTGGAGCGACTCTGGAAACACCATATATTTT
CAWSDSGNTIYF
>-|-|TRBJ2-1|TRBV5-1
TGCGCCAGCAGTGTCGGGGCGAGATACAATGAGCAGTTCTTC
CASSVGARYNEQFF
>TRBD2|-|TRBJ2-1|TRBV25-1
TGTGCCAGCAGTGAACCGACTAGCGGCTCCTACAATGAGCAGTTCTTC
CASSEPTSGSYNEQFF
>-|-|TRBJ1-5|TRBV18
TGTGCCAGCTCCCCCCTGGAAACAGACCCCTATCAGCCCCAGCATTTT
CASSPLETDPYQPQHF
>-|-|TRBJ1-3|TRBV4-1
TGCGCCAGCAGCCATCTTGACAGACACTCTGGAAACACCATATATTTT
CASSHLDRHSGNTIYF
>-|-|TRBJ1-3|TRBV30
TGTGCAGGGACGGCCAACTCTGGAAACACCATATATTTT
CAGTANSGNTIYF